These 5 T cell receptor beta chains originate from one sample sequenced in a study of T cells in Graves' hyperthyroidism and ophthalmopathy. Amplified regions were TCR beta CDR3 sequences from RNA transcripts. In the first-round RT-PCR of the TCR CDR3, the HTBI primer set was used. TCRdb reprocessed the multiplex PCR reads with MiXCR, giving one entry per CDR3 protein. The repertoire holds approximately 220,000 distinct CDR3 sequences, 18% seen once, with around 43% in the top ten. The material sequenced was blood. Receptors originate from a man aged 40-55 years with Graves' hyperthyroidism.

The gene calls are TRBV10-3 and TRBJ2-3; TRBD2 is a possible D gene (6 bases). The V gene lost 6 bases and the J gene lost 0 bases, with 10 bases spanning the gap. CDR3 length equals 14 residues. Germline values: CDR1 ENHRY, CDR2 SYGVKD. The CDR3 DNA follows: TGTGCCATCAGGCGGGAAGCTAGCACAGATACGCAGTATTTT. Translating gives CAIRREASTDTQYF.

This clonotype has ten or more counts. Here the CDR3 reads CASSLRRQGQYNEQFF. DNA of the CDR3: TGCGCCAGCAGCTTGAGAAGACAGGGACAATACAATGAGCAGTTCTTC. The chain links TRBV5-1 to TRBJ2-1; 7 positions match TRBD1. The V gene's germline CDR1 is SGHRS and CDR2 YFSETQ. The V and J ends lost 1 base and 4 bases, in that order; junction bases with no gene match: 8. This CDR3 has 16 amino acids.

This chain links TRBV2 with TRBJ2-7; TRBD1 aligns across 7 bases. The trim removed 3 bases at V and 5 bases at J, leaving 10 bases unmatched. Germline values: CDR1 SNHLY, CDR2 FYNNEI. The CDR3 runs 15 residues. CDR3 protein: CASSDPGTADHEQYF. CDR3 bases: TGTGCCAGCAGTGATCCCGGGACAGCAGACCACGAGCAGTACTTC.

In its sample, this clonotype was seen many times. The rearrangement joins TRBV7-8 to TRBJ2-1, with D possibly TRBD2 on 5 matching bases. The CDR3 loop spans 13 amino acids. With 1 base removed from V and 15 bases from J, the gap between germline ends came to 16 bases. CDR1 and CDR2 (germline): SGHVS, FQNEAQ. The CDR3 bases are TGTGCCAGCAGCTTAGACGGACTTGCCCTGGGGTTCTTC. It codes for CASSLDGLALGFF. The full variable domain, completed using reference TRBV7-8 and TRBJ2-1, is GAGVSQSPRYKVAKRGQDVALRCDPISGHVSLFWYQQALGQGPEFLTYFQNEAQLDKSGLPSDRFFAERPEGSVSTLKIQRTQQEDSAVYLCASSLDGLALGFFGPGTRLTVL.

In this sample, this clonotype turned up many times. The rearrangement uses TRBV20-1 and TRBJ2-3, with 7 bases aligning to TRBD2. Germline CDR1 and CDR2: DFQATT and SNEGSKA (reference sequence). The CDR3 runs to 16 residues. V was pared by 0 bases and J by 7 bases, with 13 bases of the junction left unmatched. In nucleotides, the CDR3 is TGCAGTGCTAGAGACCCCCGGGGGGTTCGTACAAATACGCAGTATTTT. This translates into CSARDPRGVRTNTQYF.